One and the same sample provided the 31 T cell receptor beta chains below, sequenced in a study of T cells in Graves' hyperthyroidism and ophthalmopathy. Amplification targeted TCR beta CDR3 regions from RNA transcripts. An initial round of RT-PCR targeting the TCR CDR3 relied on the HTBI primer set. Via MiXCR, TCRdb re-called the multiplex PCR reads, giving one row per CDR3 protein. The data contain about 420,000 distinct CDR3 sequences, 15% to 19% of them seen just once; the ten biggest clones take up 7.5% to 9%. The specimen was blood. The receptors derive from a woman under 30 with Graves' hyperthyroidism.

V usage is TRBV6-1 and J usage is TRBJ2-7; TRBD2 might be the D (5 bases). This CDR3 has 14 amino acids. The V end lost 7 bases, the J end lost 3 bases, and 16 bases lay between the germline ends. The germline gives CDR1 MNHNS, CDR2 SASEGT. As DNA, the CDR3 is TGTGCCAGCACTCGCACGGGGTTTCGCTACGAGCAGTACTTC. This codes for CASTRTGFRYEQYF.

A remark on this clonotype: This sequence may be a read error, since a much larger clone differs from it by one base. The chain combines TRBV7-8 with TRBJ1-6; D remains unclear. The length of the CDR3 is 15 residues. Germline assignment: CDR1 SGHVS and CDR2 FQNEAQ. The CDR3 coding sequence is TGTGCCGGCAGCTTGAGTGCGGGAGTGAATTCACCCCTCCACTTT. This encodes CAGSLSAGVNSPLHF.

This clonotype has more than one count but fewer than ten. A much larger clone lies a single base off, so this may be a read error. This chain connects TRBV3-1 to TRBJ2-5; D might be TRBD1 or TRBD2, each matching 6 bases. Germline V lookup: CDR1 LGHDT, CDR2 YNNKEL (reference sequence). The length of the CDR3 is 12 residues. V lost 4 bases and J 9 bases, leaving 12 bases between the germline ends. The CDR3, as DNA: TGTGCCAGCAGCCTCCCAAGGGGGGCCCAGTACTTC. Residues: CASSLPRGAQYF.

In nucleotides, the CDR3 is TGTGCCAGCAGTTTCCACAGGGGAGGCAACTATGGCTACACCTTC. It specifies CASSFHRGGNYGYTF. The chain is built from TRBV27 and TRBJ1-2; the match to TRBD1 covers 7 bases. J lost 2 bases, V lost 3 bases, and 6 bases had no gene match. In germline, CDR1 is MNHEY, CDR2 SMNVEV (reference sequence). This CDR3 spans 15 amino acids.

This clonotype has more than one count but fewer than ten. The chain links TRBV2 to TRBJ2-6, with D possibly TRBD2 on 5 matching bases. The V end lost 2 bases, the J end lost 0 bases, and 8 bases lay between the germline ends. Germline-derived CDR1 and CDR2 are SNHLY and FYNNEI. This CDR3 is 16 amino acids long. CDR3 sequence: CASSESRDSGANVLTF. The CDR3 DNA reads TGTGCCAGCAGTGAATCCCGGGACTCTGGGGCCAACGTCCTGACTTTC. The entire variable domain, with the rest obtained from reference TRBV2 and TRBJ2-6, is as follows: EPEVTQTPSHQVTQMGQEVILRCVPISNHLYFYWYRQILGQKVEFLVSFYNNEISEKSEIFDDQFSVERPDGSNFTLKIRSTKLEDSAMYFCASSESRDSGANVLTFGAGSRLTVL.

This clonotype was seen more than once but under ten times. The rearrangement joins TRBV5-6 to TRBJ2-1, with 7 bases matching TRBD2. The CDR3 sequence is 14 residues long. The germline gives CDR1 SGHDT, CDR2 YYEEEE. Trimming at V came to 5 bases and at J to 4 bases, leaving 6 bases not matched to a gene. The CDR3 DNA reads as TGTGCCAGCAGACCGGGACTACCATACAATGAGCAGTTCTTC. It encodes CASRPGLPYNEQFF.

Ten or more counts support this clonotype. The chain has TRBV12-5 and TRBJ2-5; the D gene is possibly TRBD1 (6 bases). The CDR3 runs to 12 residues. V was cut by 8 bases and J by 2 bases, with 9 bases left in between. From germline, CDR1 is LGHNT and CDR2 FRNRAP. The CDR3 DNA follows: TGTGCTAGTTTGGGGGCACAAGAGACCCAGTACTTC. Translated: CASLGAQETQYF.

CDR3 coding DNA: TGCAGTGCTAGCCGGACAGAGAACAATCAGCCCCAGCATTTT. Encoded protein: CSASRTENNQPQHF. The V call is TRBV20-1, the J call TRBJ1-5; TRBD1 is a possible D gene (6 bases). With 3 bases removed from V and 3 bases from J, the gap between germline ends came to 12 bases. This CDR3 comprises 14 residues. Germline values: CDR1 DFQATT, CDR2 SNEGSKA (reference sequence).

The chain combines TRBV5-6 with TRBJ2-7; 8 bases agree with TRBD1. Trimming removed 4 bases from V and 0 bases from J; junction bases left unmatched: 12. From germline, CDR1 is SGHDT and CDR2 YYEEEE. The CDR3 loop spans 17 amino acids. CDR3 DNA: TGTGCCAGCAGCGGAACGACAGGGGCCCTCTTCTCCTACGAGCAGTACTTC. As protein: CASSGTTGALFSYEQYF.

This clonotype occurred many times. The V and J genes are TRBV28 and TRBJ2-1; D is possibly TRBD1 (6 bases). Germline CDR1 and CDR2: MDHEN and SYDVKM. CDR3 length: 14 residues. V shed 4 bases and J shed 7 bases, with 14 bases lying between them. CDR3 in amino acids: CASSSQGRRNEQFF. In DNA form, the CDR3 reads TGTGCCAGCAGTTCCCAGGGGCGCCGGAATGAGCAGTTCTTC.

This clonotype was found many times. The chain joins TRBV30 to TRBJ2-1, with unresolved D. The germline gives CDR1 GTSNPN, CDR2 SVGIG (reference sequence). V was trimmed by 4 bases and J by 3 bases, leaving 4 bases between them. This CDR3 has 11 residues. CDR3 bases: TGTGCCTGGAACCTCTACAATGAGCAGTTCTTC. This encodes CAWNLYNEQFF.

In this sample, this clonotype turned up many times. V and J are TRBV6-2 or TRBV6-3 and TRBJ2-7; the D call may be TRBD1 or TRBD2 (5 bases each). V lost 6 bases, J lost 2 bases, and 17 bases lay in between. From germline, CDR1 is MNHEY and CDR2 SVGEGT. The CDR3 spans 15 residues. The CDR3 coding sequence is TGTGCCAGCAGACCCTCCGGGGCAGGGCCCTACGAGCAGTACTTC. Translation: CASRPSGAGPYEQYF.

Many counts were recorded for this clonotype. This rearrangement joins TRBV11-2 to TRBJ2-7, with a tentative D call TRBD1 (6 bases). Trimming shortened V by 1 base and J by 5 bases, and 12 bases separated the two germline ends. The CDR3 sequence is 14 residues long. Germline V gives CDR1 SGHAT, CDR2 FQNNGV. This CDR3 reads CASSLGEGVHEQYF. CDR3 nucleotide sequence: TGTGCCAGCAGCTTAGGAGAGGGGGTTCACGAGCAGTACTTC.

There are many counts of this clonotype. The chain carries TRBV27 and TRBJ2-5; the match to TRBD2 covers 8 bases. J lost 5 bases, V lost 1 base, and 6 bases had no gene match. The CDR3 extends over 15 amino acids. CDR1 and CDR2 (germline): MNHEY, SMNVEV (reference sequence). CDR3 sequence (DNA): TGTGCCAGCAGTTTATATGGCGGGAGGTCTGAGACCCAGTACTTC. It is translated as CASSLYGGRSETQYF.

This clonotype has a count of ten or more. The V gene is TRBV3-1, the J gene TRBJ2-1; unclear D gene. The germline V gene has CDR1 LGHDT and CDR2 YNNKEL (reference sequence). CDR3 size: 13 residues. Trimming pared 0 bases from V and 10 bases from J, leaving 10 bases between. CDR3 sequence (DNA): TGTGCCAGCAGCCAAGAATTGAGGCAGGAGCAGTTCTTC. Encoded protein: CASSQELRQEQFF.

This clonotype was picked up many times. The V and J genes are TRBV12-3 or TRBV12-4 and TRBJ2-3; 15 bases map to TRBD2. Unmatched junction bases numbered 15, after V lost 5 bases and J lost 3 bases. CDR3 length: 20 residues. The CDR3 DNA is TGTGCCAGCAGTGGACGCGGACTAGCGGGGGGGCAGGGTAGGACAGATACGCAGTATTTT. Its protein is CASSGRGLAGGQGRTDTQYF.

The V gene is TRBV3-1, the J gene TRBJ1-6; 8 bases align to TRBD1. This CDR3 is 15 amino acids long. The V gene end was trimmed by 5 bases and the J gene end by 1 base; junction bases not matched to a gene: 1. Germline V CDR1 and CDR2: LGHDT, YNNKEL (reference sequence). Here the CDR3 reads CASSTGGSYNSPLHF. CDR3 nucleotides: TGTGCCAGCAGCACAGGGGGGTCCTATAATTCACCCCTCCACTTT.

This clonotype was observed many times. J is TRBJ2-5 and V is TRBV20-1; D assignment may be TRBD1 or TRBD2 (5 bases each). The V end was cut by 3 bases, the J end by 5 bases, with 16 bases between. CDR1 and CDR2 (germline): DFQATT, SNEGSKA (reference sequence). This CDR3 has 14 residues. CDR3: CSARPGRRVETQYF. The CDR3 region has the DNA TGCAGTGCTAGGCCGGGACGAAGGGTGGAGACCCAGTACTTC.

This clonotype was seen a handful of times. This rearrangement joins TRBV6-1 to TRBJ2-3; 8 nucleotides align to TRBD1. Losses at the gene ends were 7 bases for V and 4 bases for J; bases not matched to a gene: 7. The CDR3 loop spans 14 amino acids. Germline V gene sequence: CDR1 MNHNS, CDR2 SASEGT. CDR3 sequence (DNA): TGTGCCAGCACCCTACAGGGGGGCCCAGATACGCAGTATTTT. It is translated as CASTLQGGPDTQYF.

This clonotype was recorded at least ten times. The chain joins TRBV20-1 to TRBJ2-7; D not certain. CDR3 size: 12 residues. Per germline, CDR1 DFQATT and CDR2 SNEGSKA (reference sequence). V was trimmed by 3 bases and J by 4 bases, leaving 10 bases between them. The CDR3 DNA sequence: TGCAGTGCTAGGAGGCTCCAGTACGAGCAGTACTTC. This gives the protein CSARRLQYEQYF.

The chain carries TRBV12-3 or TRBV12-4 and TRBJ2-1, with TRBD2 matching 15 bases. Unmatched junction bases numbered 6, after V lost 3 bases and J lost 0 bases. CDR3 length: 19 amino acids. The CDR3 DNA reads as TGTGCCAGCAGTTTTGGCGGACTAGCGGGGGGGAGCTCCTACAATGAGCAGTTCTTC. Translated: CASSFGGLAGGSSYNEQFF.

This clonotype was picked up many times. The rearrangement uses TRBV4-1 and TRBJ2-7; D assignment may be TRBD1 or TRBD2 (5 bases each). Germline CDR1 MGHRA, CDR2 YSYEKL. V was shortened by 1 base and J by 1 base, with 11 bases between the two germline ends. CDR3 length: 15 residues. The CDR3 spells CASSQGYGGSYEQYF. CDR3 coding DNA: TGCGCCAGCAGCCAAGGGTATGGGGGATCCTACGAGCAGTACTTC.

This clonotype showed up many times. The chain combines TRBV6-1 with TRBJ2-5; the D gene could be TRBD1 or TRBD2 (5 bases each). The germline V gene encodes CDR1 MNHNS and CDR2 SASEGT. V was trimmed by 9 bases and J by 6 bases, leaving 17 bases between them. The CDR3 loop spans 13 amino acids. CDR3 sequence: CASSGTLLQTQYF. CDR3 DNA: TGTGCCAGTTCCGGGACCCTCCTTCAGACCCAGTACTTC.

CDR3 in amino acids: CASSLTSGRQPETQYF. CDR3 in DNA: TGTGCCAGCAGTTTGACTAGCGGGAGACAGCCGGAGACCCAGTACTTC. This sequence joins TRBV6-2 or TRBV6-3 and TRBJ2-5, with 12 bases identical to TRBD2. The J segment lost 5 bases and the V segment lost 4 bases, leaving 8 bases of the junction unmatched. CDR3 size: 16 residues. Germline V CDR1 and CDR2: MNHEY, SVGEGT.

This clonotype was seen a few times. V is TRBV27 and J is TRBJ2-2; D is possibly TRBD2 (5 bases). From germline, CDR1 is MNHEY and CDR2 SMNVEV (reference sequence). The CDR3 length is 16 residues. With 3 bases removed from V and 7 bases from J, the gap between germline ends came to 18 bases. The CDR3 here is CASSFNAQEAVGELFF. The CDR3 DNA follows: TGTGCCAGCAGTTTTAATGCCCAGGAAGCGGTCGGGGAGCTGTTTTTT.

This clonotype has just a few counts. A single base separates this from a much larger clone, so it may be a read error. The CDR3 loop reads CASSQGTMADTQYF. DNA of the CDR3: TGTGCCAGCAGCCAAGGGACTATGGCAGATACGCAGTATTTT. This rearrangement joins TRBV11-2 to TRBJ2-3; TRBD2 matches at 7 bases. Germline-derived CDR1 and CDR2 are SGHAT and FQNNGV. Trimming cost V 5 bases and J 4 bases; bases outside gene matches: 6. CDR3 length equals 14 residues.

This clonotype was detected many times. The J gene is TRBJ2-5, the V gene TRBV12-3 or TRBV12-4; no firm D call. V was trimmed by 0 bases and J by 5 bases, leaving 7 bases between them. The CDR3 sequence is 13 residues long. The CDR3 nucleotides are TGTGCCAGCAGTTTAGCCCTCTGGGAGACCCAGTACTTC. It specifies CASSLALWETQYF.

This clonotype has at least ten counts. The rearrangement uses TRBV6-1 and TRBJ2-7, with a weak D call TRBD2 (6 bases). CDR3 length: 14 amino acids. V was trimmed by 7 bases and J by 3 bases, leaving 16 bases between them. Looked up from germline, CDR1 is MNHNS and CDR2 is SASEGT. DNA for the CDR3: TGTGCCAGCATCTCGGGGGACGGACGCTACGAGCAGTACTTC. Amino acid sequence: CASISGDGRYEQYF.

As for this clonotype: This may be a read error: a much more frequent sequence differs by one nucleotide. The CDR3 spells CASFPGGNGEPFF. CDR3 sequence (DNA): TGTGCCAGCTTTCCAGGGGGAAACGGGGAGCCGTTTTTT. The chain combines TRBV6-1 with TRBJ2-2, with TRBD1 identical over 7 bases. The CDR3 loop spans 13 amino acids. Looked up from germline, CDR1 is MNHNS and CDR2 is SASEGT.

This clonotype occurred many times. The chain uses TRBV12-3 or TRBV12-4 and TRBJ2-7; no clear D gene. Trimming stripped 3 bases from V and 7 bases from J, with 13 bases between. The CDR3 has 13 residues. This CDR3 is CASSLQSVWEQYF. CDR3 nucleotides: TGTGCCAGCAGTTTGCAGAGTGTGTGGGAGCAGTACTTC.

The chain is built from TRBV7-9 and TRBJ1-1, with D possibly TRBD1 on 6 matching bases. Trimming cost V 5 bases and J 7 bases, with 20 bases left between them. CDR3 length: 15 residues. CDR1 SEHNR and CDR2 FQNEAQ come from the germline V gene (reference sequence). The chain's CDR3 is CASSPPIRDKREAFF. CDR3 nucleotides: TGTGCCAGCAGCCCCCCTATCCGGGACAAGCGTGAAGCTTTCTTT.